This T cell receptor beta chain is from a study of blood T cell repertoires in COVID-19. Germline V gene lookup returns CDR1 SGHDT and CDR2 YYEEEE. This CDR3 has 12 residues. The V end was cut by 7 bases, the J end by 3 bases, with 11 bases between. Generated by immunoSEQ multiplex PCR, the TCRdb table keeps only in-frame clones and is missing some. The repertoire holds under 450,000 clones, with roughly nine tenths as singletons. The sequenced material came from PBMCs or T cells enriched from blood (not recorded which). This rearrangement joins TRBV5-6 to TRBJ2-7; D unclear. The TCR sequence derives from a woman aged 40-49 years who had been exposed to COVID-19. DNA for the CDR3: TGTGCCAGCTCCCGGCAGGTCTACGAGCAGTACTTC. It yields the protein CASSRQVYEQYF. The whole variable domain, filled in from reference TRBV5-6 and TRBJ2-7, reads DAGVTQSPTHLIKTRGQQVTLRCSPKSGHDTVSWYQQALGQGPQFIFQYYEEEERQRGNFPDRFSGHQFPNYSSELNVNALLLGDSALYLCASSRQVYEQYFGPGTRLTVT.